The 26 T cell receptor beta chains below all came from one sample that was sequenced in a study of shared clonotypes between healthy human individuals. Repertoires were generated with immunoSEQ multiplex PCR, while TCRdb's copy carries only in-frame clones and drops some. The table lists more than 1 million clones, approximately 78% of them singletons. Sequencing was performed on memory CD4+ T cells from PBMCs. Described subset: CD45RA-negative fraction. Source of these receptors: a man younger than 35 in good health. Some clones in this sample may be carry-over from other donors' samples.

CDR3 residues: CASAQDRNQPQHF. CDR3 in DNA: TGTGCCAGCGCTCAAGACAGAAATCAGCCCCAGCATTTT. This chain joins TRBV2 and TRBJ1-5; the D gene is possibly TRBD1 (5 bases). The CDR3 runs 13 residues. Trimming removed 8 bases from V and 4 bases from J, with 12 bases in between. Germline V gene lookup returns CDR1 SNHLY and CDR2 FYNNEI.

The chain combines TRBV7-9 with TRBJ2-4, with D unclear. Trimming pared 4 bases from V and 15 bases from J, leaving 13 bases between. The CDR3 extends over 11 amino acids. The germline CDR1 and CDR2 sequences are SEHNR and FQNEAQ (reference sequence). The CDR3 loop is CASSSLGDPYF. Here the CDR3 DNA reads TGTGCCAGCAGCTCCCTAGGAGATCCGTACTTC. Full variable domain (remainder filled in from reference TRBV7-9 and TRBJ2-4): DTGVSQNPRHKITKRGQNVTFRCDPISEHNRLYWYRQTLGQGPEFLTYFQNEAQLEKSRLLSDRFSAERPKGSFSTLEIQRTEQGDSAMYLCASSSLGDPYFGAGTRLSVL.

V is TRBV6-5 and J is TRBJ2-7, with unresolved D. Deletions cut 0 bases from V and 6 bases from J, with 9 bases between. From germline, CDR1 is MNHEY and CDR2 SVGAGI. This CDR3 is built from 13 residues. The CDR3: CASSYSMESEQYF. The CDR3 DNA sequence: TGTGCCAGCAGTTACTCGATGGAAAGCGAGCAGTACTTC.

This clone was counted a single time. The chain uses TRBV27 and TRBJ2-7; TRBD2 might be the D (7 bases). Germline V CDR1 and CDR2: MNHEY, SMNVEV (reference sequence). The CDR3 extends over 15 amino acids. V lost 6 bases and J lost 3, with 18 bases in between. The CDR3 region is CASSLGGARVYEQYF. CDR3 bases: TGTGCCAGCAGCCTAGGGGGGGCCCGGGTCTACGAGCAGTACTTC.

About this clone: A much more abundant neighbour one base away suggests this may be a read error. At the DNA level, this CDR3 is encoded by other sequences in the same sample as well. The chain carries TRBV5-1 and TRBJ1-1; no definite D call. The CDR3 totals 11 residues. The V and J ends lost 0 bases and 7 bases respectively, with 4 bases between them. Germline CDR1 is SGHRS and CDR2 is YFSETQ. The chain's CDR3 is CASSLGGEAFF. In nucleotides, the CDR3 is TGCGCCAGCAGCTTGGGAGGTGAAGCTTTCTTT.

CDR3 residues: CASKREGGTPYEQYF. CDR3 nucleotides: TGTGCCAGCAAACGGGAAGGGGGGACCCCCTACGAGCAGTACTTC. This chain links TRBV6-5 with TRBJ2-7; D may correspond to TRBD1 or TRBD2 (6 bases each). The germline V gene has CDR1 MNHEY and CDR2 SVGAGI. CDR3 length: 15 amino acids. V lost 7 bases and J lost 2, with 18 bases in between.

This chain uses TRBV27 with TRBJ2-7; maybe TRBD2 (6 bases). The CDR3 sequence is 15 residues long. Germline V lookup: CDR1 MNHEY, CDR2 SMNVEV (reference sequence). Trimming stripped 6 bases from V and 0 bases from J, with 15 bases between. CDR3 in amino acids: CASSRGGIFSYEQYF. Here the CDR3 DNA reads TGTGCCAGCAGCCGCGGCGGGATCTTCTCCTACGAGCAGTACTTC.

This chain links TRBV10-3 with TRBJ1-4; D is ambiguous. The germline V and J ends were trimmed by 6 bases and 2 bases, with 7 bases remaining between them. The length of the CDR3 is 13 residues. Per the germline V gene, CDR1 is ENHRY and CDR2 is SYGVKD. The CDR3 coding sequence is TGTGCCATCAGCCTGACCACTAATGAAAAACTGTTTTTT. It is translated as CAISLTTNEKLFF.

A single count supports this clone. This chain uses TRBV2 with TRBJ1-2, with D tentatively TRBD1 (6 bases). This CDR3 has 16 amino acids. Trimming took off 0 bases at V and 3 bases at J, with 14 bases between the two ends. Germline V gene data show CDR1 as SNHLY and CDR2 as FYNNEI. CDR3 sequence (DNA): TGTGCCAGCAGTGAAGCGCGGGCAGGGGATCACTATGGCTACACCTTC. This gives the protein CASSEARAGDHYGYTF.

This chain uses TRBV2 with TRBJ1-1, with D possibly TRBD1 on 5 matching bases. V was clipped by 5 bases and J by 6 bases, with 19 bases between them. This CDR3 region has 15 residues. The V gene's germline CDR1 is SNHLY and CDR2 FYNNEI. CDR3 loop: CASSPRGRGRAEAFF. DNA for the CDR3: TGTGCCAGCAGTCCACGAGGACGGGGGAGGGCTGAAGCTTTCTTT.

This CDR3 is CAWSSGHQYEQYF. CDR3 bases: TGTGCCTGGAGTTCGGGACACCAGTACGAGCAGTACTTC. The chain joins TRBV30 to TRBJ2-7, with a tentative D call TRBD1 (6 bases). This CDR3 is built from 13 residues. V shed 2 bases and J shed 4 bases, with 12 bases lying between them. Per germline, CDR1 GTSNPN and CDR2 SVGIG (reference sequence).

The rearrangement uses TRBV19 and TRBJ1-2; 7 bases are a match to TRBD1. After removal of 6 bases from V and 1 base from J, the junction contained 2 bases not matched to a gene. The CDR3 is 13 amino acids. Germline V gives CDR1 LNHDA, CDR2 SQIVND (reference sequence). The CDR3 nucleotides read TGTGCCAGTAGCAACAGGGGTAACTATGGCTACACCTTC. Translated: CASSNRGNYGYTF.

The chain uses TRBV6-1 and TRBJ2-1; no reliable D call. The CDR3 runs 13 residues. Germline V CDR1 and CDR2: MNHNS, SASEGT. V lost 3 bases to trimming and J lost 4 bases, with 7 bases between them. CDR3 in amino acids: CASSDPRYNEQFF. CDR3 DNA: TGTGCCAGCAGTGACCCGCGTTACAATGAGCAGTTCTTC.

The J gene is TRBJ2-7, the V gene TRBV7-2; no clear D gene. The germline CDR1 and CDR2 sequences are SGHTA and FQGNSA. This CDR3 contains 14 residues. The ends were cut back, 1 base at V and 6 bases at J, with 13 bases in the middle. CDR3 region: CASSLDPESGEQYF. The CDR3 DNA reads TGTGCCAGCAGCTTAGACCCCGAAAGTGGCGAGCAGTACTTC.

The CDR3 protein is CASSLEDLGLLNEQFF. The CDR3, as DNA: TGTGCCAGCAGCTTAGAGGATTTGGGACTCCTCAATGAGCAGTTCTTC. The rearrangement uses TRBV7-6 and TRBJ2-1, with D maybe TRBD2 (6 bases). CDR1 is SGHVS and CDR2 is FNYEAQ in the germline V gene. The CDR3 consists of 16 residues. Trimming stripped 1 base from V and 6 bases from J, with 16 bases between.

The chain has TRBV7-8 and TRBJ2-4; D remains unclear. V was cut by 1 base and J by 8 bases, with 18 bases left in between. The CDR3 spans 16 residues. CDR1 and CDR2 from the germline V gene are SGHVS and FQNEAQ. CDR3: CASSLGGPLEGYIQYF. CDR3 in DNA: TGTGCCAGCAGCTTAGGAGGCCCACTTGAAGGTTACATTCAGTACTTC.

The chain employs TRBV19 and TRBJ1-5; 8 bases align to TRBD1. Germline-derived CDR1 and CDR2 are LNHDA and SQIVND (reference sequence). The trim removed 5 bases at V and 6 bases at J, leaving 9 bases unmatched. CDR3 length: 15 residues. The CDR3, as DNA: TGTGCCAGTAGTTTCCGGGACAGGAGTTTTCAGCCCCAGCATTTT. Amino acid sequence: CASSFRDRSFQPQHF.

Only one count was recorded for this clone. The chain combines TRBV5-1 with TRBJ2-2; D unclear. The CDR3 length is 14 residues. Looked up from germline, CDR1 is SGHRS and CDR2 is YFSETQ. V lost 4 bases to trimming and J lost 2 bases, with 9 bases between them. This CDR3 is CASSPALNTGELFF. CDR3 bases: TGCGCCAGCAGCCCGGCACTAAACACCGGGGAGCTGTTTTTT.

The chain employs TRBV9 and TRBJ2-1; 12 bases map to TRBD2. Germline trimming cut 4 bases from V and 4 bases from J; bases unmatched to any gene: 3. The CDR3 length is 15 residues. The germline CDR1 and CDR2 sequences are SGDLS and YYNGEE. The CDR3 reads CASSTTSGGYNEQFF. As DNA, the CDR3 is TGTGCCAGCAGCACGACTAGCGGGGGATACAATGAGCAGTTCTTC.

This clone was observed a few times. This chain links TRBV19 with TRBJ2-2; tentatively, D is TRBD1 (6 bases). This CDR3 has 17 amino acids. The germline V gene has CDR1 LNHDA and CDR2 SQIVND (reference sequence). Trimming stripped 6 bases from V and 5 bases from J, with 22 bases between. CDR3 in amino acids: CASRILSVGARTGELFF. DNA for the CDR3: TGTGCCAGTAGAATTCTCTCAGTGGGGGCGAGGACCGGGGAGCTGTTTTTT.

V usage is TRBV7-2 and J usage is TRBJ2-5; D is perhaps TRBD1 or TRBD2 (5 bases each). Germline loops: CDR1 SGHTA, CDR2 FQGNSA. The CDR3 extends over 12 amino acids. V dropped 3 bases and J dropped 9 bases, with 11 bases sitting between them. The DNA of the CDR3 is TGTGCCAGCAGCTTGTCCTTGGGGGCCCAGTACTTC. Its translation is CASSLSLGAQYF.

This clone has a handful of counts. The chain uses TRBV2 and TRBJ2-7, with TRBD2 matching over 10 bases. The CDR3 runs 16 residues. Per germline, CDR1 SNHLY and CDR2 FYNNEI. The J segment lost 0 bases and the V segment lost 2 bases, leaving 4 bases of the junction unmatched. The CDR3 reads CASSESSSGSSYEQYF. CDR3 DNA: TGTGCCAGCAGTGAATCGTCTAGCGGGAGCTCCTACGAGCAGTACTTC.

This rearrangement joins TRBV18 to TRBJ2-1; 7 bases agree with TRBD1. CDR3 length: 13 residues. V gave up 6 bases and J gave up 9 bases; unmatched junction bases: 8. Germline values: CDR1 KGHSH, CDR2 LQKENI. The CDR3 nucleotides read TGTGCCAGCTCGCCAGACAGGGTCAGTGAGCAGTTCTTC. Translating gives CASSPDRVSEQFF.

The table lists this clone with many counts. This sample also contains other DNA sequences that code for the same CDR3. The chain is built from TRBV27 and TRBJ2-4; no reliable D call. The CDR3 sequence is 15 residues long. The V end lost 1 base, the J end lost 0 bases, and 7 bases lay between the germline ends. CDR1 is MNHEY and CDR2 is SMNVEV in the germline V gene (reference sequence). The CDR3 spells CASSLFSGAKNIQYF. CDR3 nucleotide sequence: TGTGCCAGCAGTTTATTTTCGGGAGCCAAAAACATTCAGTACTTC.

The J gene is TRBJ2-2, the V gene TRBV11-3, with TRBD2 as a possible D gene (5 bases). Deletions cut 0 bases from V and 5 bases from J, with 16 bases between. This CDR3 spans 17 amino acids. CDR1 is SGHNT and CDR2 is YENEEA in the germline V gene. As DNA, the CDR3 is TGTGCCAGCAGCTTAGAACTCGGCAGGAGGAGTACCGGGGAGCTGTTTTTT. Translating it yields CASSLELGRRSTGELFF.

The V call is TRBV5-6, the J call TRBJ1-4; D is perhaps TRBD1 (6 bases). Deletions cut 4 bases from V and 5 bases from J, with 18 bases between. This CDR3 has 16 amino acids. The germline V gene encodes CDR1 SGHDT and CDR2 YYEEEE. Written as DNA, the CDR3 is TGTGCCAGCAGCCCCCGTTTTCAGGGGATAAATGAAAAACTGTTTTTT. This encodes CASSPRFQGINEKLFF.